What follows describes a single T cell receptor beta chain. What it binds is not known. This sample is part of a study of OX40 agonist ivuxolimab in advanced cancers. Study-wide background: Anti-PD-1, anti-PD-L1 or anti-CTLA-4 therapy given earlier was allowed, and 40% had some. Study findings and constraints: Some patients who did not respond also had low normalized T-cell clonal expansion. The average count of expanded clones was higher among CD8+ T cells than among CD4+.

Libraries were prepared by immunoSEQ multiplex PCR; TCRdb keeps only in-frame clonotypes and omits some of them. The data contain 25,000 to 30,000 clones, approximately 89% of them singletons. Sample: CD4+ or CD8+ T cells sorted from blood, taken in a trial of the OX40 agonist ivuxolimab. The TCR was taken from an adult with an advanced solid tumor such as melanoma, head and neck, liver or kidney cancer.

CDR3 residues: CASTLAGTYEAFF. Written as DNA, the CDR3 is TGTGCCAGCACCTTAGCCGGGACGTACGAAGCTTTCTTT. The chain uses TRBV6-5 and TRBJ1-1; a possible D gene is TRBD1 (5 bases). The V gene lost 7 bases and the J gene lost 8 bases, with 17 bases spanning the gap. Germline lookup yields CDR1 MNHEY and CDR2 SVGAGI. There are 13 residues in the CDR3.